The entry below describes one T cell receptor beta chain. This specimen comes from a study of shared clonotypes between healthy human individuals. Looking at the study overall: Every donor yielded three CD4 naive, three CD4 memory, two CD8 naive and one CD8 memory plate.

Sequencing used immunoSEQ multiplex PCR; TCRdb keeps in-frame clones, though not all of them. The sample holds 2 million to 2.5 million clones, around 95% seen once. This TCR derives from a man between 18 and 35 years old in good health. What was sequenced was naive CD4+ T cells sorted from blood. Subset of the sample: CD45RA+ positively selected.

The CDR3 reads CASRSDGYEQYF. The CDR3, as DNA: TGTGCCAGCAGGTCGGATGGCTACGAGCAGTACTTC. The chain employs TRBV28 and TRBJ2-7, with D unresolved. V was clipped by 6 bases and J by 3 bases, with 9 bases between them. Germline V CDR1 and CDR2: MDHEN, SYDVKM. The CDR3 spans 12 residues.